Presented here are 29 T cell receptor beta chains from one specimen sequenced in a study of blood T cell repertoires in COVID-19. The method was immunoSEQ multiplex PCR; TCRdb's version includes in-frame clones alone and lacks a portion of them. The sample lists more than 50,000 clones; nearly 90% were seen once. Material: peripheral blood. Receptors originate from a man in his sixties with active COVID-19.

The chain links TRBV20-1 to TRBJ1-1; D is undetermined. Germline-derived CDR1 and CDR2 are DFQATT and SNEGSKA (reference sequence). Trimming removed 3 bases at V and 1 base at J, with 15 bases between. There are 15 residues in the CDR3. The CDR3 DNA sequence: TGCAGTGCTAGTCCCCTTCAGGCCCCGAACACTGAAGCTTTCTTT. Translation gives CSASPLQAPNTEAFF.

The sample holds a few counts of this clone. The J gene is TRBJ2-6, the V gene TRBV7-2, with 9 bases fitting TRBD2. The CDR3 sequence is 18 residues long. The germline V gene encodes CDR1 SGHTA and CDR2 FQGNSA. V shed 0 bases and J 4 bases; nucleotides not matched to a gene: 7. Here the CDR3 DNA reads TGTGCCAGCAGCTTAGCGCTAGCGGGATCGGGAGGGGCCAACGTCCTGACTTTC. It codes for CASSLALAGSGGANVLTF.

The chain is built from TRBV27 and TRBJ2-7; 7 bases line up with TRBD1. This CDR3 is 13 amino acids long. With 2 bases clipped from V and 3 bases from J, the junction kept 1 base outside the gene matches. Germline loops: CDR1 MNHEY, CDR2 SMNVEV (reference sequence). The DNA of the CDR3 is TGTGCCAGCAGTTTAAGACAGGGCTACGAGCAGTACTTC. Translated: CASSLRQGYEQYF.

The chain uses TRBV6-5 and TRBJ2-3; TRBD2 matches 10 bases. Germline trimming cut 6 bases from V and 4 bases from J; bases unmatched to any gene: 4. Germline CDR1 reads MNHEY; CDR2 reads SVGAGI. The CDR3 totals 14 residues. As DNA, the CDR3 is TGTGCCAGCAGCGATAGCGGGAGGTCAGATACGCAGTATTTT. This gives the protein CASSDSGRSDTQYF.

The CDR3 nucleotides read TGTGCCAGCAGCCCCGGACTAACGGAGACCCAGTACTTC. This codes for CASSPGLTETQYF. The chain joins TRBV11-3 to TRBJ2-5, with a weak D call TRBD2 (6 bases). Germline V gene data show CDR1 as SGHNT and CDR2 as YENEEA. This CDR3 has 13 amino acids. With 5 bases removed from V and 5 bases from J, the gap between germline ends came to 12 bases.

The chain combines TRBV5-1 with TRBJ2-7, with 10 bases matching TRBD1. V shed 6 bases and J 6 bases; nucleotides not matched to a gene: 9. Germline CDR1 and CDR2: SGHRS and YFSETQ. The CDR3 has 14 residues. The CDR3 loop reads CASISGTGVGEQYF. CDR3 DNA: TGCGCCAGCATCTCTGGGACAGGGGTCGGCGAGCAGTACTTC. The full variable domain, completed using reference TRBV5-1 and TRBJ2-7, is KAGVTQTPRYLIKTRGQQVTLSCSPISGHRSVSWYQQTPGQGLQFLFEYFSETQRNKGNFPGRFSGRQFSNSRSEMNVSTLELGDSALYLCASISGTGVGEQYFGPGTRLTVT.

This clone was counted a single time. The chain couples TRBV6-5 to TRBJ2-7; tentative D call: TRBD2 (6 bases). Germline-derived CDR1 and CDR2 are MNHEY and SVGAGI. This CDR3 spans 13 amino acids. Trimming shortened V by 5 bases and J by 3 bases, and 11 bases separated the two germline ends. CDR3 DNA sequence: TGTGCCAGCAGTCAACGGGAGTTCTACGAGCAGTACTTC. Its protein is CASSQREFYEQYF.

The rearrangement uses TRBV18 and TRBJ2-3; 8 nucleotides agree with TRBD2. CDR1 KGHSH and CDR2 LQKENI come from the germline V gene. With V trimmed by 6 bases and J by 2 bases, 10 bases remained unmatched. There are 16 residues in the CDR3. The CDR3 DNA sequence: TGTGCCAGCTCTCTACTTAGCGGGACTTCCACAGATACGCAGTATTTT. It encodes CASSLLSGTSTDTQYF.

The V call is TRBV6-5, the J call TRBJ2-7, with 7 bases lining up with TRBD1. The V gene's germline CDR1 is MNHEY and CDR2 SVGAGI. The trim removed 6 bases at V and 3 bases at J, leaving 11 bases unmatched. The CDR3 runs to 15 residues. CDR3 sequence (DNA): TGTGCCAGCAGACCTACAGGGGCCGGATACTACGAGCAGTACTTC. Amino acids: CASRPTGAGYYEQYF.

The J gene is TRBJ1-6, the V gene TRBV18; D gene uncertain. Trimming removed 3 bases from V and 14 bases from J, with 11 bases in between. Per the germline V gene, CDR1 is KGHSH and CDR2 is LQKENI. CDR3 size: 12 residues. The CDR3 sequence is CASSPPGEALHF. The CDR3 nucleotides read TGTGCCAGCTCACCCCCCGGGGAGGCCCTCCACTTT.

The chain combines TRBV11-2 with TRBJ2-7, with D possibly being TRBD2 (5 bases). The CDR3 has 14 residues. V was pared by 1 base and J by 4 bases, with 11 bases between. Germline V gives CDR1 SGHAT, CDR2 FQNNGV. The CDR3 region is CASSLVAGGYEQYF. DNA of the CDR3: TGTGCCAGCAGCTTAGTTGCGGGCGGGTACGAGCAGTACTTC. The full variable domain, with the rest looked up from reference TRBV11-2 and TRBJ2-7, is EAGVAQSPRYKIIEKRQSVAFWCNPISGHATLYWYQQILGQGPKLLIQFQNNGVVDDSQLPKDRFSAERLKGVDSTLKIQPAKLEDSAVYLCASSLVAGGYEQYFGPGTRLTVT.

The CDR3 DNA follows: TGTGCCAGCAGCCGACAGGGAGAAGCTTTCTTT. Translated: CASSRQGEAFF. This sequence joins TRBV28 and TRBJ1-1, with TRBD1 matching 7 bases. Losses at the gene ends were 6 bases for V and 8 bases for J; bases not matched to a gene: 3. The CDR3 has 11 amino acids. Germline V lookup: CDR1 MDHEN, CDR2 SYDVKM.

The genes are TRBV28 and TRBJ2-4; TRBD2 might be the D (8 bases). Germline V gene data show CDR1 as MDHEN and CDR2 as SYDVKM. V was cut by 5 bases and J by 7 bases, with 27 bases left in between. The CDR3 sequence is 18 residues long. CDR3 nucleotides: TGTGCCAGCAGTCTTTATTACTCCGGGACTAGAGGGGGCAACATTCAGTACTTC. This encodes CASSLYYSGTRGGNIQYF.

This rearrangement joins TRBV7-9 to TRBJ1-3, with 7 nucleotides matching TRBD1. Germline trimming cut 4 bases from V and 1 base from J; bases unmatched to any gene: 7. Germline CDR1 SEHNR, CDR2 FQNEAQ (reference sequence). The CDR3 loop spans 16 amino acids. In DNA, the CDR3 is TGTGCCAGCAGCTCCCCTCTGACAGGGTCTGGAAACACCATATATTTT. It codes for CASSSPLTGSGNTIYF.

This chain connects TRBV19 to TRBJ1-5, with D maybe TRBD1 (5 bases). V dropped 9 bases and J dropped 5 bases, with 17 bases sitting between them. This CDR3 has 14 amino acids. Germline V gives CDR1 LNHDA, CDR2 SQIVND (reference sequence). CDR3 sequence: CASIQGSGHQPQHF. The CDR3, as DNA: TGTGCCAGCATTCAGGGTTCGGGTCATCAGCCCCAGCATTTT.

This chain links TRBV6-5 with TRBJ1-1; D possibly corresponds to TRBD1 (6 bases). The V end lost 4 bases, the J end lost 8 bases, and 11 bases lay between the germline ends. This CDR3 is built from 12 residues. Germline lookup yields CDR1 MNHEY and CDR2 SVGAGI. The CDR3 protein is CASSSPGTEAFF. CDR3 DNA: TGTGCCAGCAGTTCCCCGGGGACAGAAGCTTTCTTT.

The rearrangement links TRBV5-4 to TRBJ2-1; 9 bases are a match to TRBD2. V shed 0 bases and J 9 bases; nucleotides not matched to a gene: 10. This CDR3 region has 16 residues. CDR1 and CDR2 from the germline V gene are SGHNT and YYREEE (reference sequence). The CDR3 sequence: CASSLAAGGGRREQFF. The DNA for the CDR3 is TGTGCCAGCAGCTTGGCTGCGGGGGGGGGCAGGCGTGAGCAGTTCTTC.

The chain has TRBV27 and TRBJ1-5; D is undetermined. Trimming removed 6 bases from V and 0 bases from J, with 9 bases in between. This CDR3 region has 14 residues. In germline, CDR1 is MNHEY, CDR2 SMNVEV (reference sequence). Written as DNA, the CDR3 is TGTGCCAGCAGCCGGGGTTATAGCAATCAGCCCCAGCATTTT. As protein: CASSRGYSNQPQHF.

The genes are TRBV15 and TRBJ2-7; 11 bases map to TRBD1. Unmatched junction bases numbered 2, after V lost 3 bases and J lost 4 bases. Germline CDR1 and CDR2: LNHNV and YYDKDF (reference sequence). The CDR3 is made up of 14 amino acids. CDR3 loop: CATSRDRGQYEQYF. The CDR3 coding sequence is TGTGCCACCAGCAGGGACAGGGGGCAGTACGAGCAGTACTTC. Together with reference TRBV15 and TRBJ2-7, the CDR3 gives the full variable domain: DAMVIQNPRYQVTQFGKPVTLSCSQTLNHNVMYWYQQKSSQAPKLLFHYYDKDFNNEADTPDNFQSRRPNTSFCFLDIRSPGLGDTAMYLCATSRDRGQYEQYFGPGTRLTVT.

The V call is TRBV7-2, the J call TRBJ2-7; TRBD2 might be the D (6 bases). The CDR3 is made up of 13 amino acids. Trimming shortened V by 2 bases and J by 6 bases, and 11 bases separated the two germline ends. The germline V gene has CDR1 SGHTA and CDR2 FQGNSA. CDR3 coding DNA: TGTGCCAGCAGCTTATTGGGGGGAGGCGAGCAGTACTTC. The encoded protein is CASSLLGGGEQYF.

The CDR3 here is CASSSLGFSGPNTGELFF. CDR3 nucleotide sequence: TGCGCCAGCAGCTCCTTAGGTTTTAGCGGGCCAAACACCGGGGAGCTGTTTTTT. The rearrangement links TRBV5-1 to TRBJ2-2, with TRBD2 matching 7 bases. The CDR3 loop spans 18 amino acids. Germline CDR1 and CDR2: SGHRS and YFSETQ. V shed 3 bases, J shed 2 bases, and the junction held 13 bases outside the gene matches.

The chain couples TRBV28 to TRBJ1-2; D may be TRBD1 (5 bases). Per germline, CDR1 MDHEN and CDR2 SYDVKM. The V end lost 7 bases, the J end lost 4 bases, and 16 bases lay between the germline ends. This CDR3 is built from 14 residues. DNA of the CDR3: TGTGCCAGCACCCACAGGCAAGTTCTCTATGGCTACACCTTC. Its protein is CASTHRQVLYGYTF.

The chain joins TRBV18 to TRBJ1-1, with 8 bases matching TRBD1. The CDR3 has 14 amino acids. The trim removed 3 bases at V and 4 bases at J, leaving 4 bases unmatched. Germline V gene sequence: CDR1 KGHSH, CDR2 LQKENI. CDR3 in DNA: TGTGCCAGCTCACCCCGGACAGGGAGCACTGAAGCTTTCTTT. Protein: CASSPRTGSTEAFF.

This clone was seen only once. The CDR3 DNA follows: TGCAGCGTCGACGACAACAGGGGCCGGGAGACCCAGTACTTC. Protein: CSVDDNRGRETQYF. This chain links TRBV29-1 with TRBJ2-5; TRBD1 agrees at 7 bases. There are 14 residues in the CDR3. J gave up 5 bases and V 6 bases, and 12 bases lay outside the gene matches. Looked up from germline, CDR1 is SQVTM and CDR2 is ANQGSEA. Looking up the rest from reference TRBV29-1 and TRBJ2-5 gives the full variable domain: SAVISQKPSRDICQRGTSLTIQCQVDSQVTMMFWYRQQPGQSLTLIATANQGSEATYESGFVIDKFPISRPNLTFSTLTVSNMSPEDSSIYLCSVDDNRGRETQYFGPGTRLLVL.

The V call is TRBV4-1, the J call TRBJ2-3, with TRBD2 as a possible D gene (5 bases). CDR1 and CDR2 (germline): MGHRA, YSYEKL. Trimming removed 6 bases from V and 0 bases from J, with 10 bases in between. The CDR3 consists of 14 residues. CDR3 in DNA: TGCGCCAGCAGGCCAGCGGCCAGCACAGATACGCAGTATTTT. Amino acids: CASRPAASTDTQYF.

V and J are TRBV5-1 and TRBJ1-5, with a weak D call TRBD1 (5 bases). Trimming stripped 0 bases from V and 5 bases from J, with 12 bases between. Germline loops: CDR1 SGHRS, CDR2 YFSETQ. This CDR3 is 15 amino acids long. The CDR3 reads CASSLAGLRDQPQHF. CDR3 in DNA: TGCGCCAGCAGCTTGGCGGGACTTCGAGATCAGCCCCAGCATTTT. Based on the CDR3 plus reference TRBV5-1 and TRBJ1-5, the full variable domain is KAGVTQTPRYLIKTRGQQVTLSCSPISGHRSVSWYQQTPGQGLQFLFEYFSETQRNKGNFPGRFSGRQFSNSRSEMNVSTLELGDSALYLCASSLAGLRDQPQHFGDGTRLSIL.

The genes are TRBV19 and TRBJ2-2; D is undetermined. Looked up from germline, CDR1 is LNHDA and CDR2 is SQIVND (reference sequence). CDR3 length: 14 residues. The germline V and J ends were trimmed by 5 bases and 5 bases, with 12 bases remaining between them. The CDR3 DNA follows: TGTGCCAGTAGTTTAGTGAGGAAAACCGGGGAGCTGTTTTTT. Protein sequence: CASSLVRKTGELFF.

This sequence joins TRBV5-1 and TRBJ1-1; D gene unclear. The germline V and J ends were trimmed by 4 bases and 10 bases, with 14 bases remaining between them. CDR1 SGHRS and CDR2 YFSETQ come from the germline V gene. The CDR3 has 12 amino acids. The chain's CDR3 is CASSPSGALAFF. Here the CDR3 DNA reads TGCGCCAGCAGCCCTTCAGGCGCTTTAGCTTTCTTT.

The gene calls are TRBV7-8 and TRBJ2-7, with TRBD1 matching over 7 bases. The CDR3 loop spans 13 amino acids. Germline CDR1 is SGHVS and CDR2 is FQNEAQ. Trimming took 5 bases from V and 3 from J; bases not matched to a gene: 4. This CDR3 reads CASSADRVYEQYF. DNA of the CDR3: TGTGCCAGCAGCGCCGACAGGGTCTACGAGCAGTACTTC. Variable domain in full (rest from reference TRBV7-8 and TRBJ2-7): GAGVSQSPRYKVAKRGQDVALRCDPISGHVSLFWYQQALGQGPEFLTYFQNEAQLDKSGLPSDRFFAERPEGSVSTLKIQRTQQEDSAVYLCASSADRVYEQYFGPGTRLTVT.